This T cell receptor (beta chain) was identified in a study of post-analysis software for immune sequencing data. About the study: The patients showed relapsing-remitting, secondary progressive and progressive-relapsing multiple sclerosis courses.

Note on this clonotype: Its cognate antigen is unknown.

Study outcomes and limitations: When the samples were clustered directly with F measure, those that had been prepared in the same batch showed strong co-clustering. Among multiple sclerosis patients, normalized Chao1 diversity was significantly below that of controls.

Unique molecular identifiers tagged the TCR beta cDNA libraries. T cells, roughly 0.9 to 11 million of them, yielded some 540,000 cDNA molecules. One entry per CDR3 protein results from TCRdb running MiXCR on the PCR reads. Of hundreds of thousands of distinct CDR3 sequences in the sample, over 45% were seen once. The sequence was collected from a girl aged 2 to 9 with multiple sclerosis. Sample: blood.

CDR3 region: CSARGQHTGELFF. CDR3 coding DNA: TGCAGTGCTCGAGGACAGCACACCGGGGAGCTGTTTTTT. The chain employs TRBV20-1 and TRBJ2-2; perhaps TRBD1 as D (6 bases). V was pared by 5 bases and J by 3 bases, with 10 bases between. CDR3 length: 13 amino acids. CDR1 DFQATT and CDR2 SNEGSKA come from the germline V gene (reference sequence).